This T cell receptor beta chain comes out of a study of cytomegalovirus exposure and HLA in healthy donors. For the study at large: Within an early data release were 85 million or so unique TCRs drawn from HLA-typed donors. Study conclusions and caveats: Highly shared variants forming one cluster were likely a sequencing artifact. Sequencing depth roughly uniform across donors was assumed in presence/absence analyses.

CDR3 length: 16 residues. Unmatched junction bases numbered 5, after V lost 5 bases and J lost 0 bases. Per the germline V gene, CDR1 is MDHEN and CDR2 is SYDVKM. PCR was performed using 60 Vbeta and 13 Jbeta primers. The table came from immunoSEQ multiplex PCR; TCRdb's copy has only in-frame clones and leaves some out. This sample yields 150,000 to 200,000 clones, of which around 85% are seen a single time; approximately 6.3% belongs to the top ten. Nominally healthy donors provided the samples, though records likely missed some immune exposures. As to this clone: Its antigen is undetermined.

The sample consisted of PBMCs. This receptor was taken from a man in his forties in good health and CMV-seropositive. The chain recombines TRBV28 with TRBJ2-3; 10 bases align to TRBD2. The CDR3 spells CASSPLTSGSTDTQYF. For the CDR3, the DNA is TGTGCCAGCAGTCCCCTGACTAGCGGGAGCACAGATACGCAGTATTTT.